This T cell receptor beta chain is from a study of cytomegalovirus exposure and HLA in healthy donors. Study-wide points: Across HLA loci, a later analysis found differing TCR association rates, with DRB1 most and HLA-C fewest. In all likelihood, a cluster of highly shared sequence variants was a sequencing artifact. Researchers reported in a later analysis that common viral pathogens appeared linked to several top clusters.

When sampled, the donors appeared nominally healthy, though they likely had unrecorded immune exposures. The PCR used 60 Vbeta and 13 Jbeta primers. Produced via immunoSEQ multiplex PCR; TCRdb's table is partial and in-frame only. This sample has around 120,000 clones, with approximately 80% found just once. In regard to this clone: What it binds is not known.

The CDR3 covers 15 residues. Germline V gene sequence: CDR1 LGHNA, CDR2 YSLEER. V was pared by 1 base and J by 4 bases, with 13 bases between. This TCR derives from a man aged 25 to 40 in good health and CMV-seronegative. V usage is TRBV4-3 and J usage is TRBJ1-1; D is undetermined. What was sequenced was PBMCs. The CDR3 DNA reads as TGCGCCAGCAGCCAAGCCCTGGGGAGAATCACTGAAGCTTTCTTT. Its protein is CASSQALGRITEAFF.